Listed below are T cell receptor beta chains from one sample, sequenced in a study of T cells in Graves' hyperthyroidism and ophthalmopathy. In TCRdb, the multiplex PCR reads were re-called with MiXCR into one record per CDR3 protein. This sample yields over 250,000 distinct CDR3 sequences, of which 20% to 25% are seen a single time; around 65% belongs to the top ten. The specimen sequenced was blood. Receptors were obtained from a man between 25 and 39 years old with Graves' ophthalmopathy. Both conserved end residues are part of each CDR3. The order of the fields is J gene, clone size, CDR3 length, V gene, D gene, CDR3 DNA, CDR3 protein. D genes are given only for firm matches. Some rows have no size entry. The others give once, few or many, or a class for an expanded clone.

>TRBJ1-6|few|13|TRBV2|NA
TGTGCCAGCAGTGAGGTATTGGATTCACCCCTCCACTTT
CASSEVLDSPLHF
>TRBJ1-2|many|14|TRBV11-2|NA
TGTGCCAGCAGCTTCACCGGAGGAACCGGCGGCTACACCTTC
CASSFTGGTGGYTF
>TRBJ1-2|few|14|TRBV11-2|NA
TGTGCCAGCAGCTTCCTCCGGGCCAAGGATGGCTACACCTTC
CASSFLRAKDGYTF
>TRBJ2-3|NA|15|TRBV20-1|TRBD2
TGCAGTGCTAGCCCGGGACTAGCGGGAGCGGATACGCAGTATTTT
CSASPGLAGADTQYF
>TRBJ2-1|few|14|TRBV19|TRBD1
TGTGCCAGTAAGGGGAGGGACAGGGTCAATGAGCAGTTCTTC
CASKGRDRVNEQFF
>TRBJ2-1|NA|18|TRBV24-1|TRBD2
TGTGCCACCAGTGATTCCCTTCAAGGCGGGAGGTCGGGTAATGAGCAGTTCTTC
CATSDSLQGGRSGNEQFF
>TRBJ1-2|NA|16|TRBV28|TRBD1
TGTGCCAGCAGTTTTTGGGACAGGGTGGCCCACTATGGCTACACCTTC
CASSFWDRVAHYGYTF
>TRBJ2-1|few|19|TRBV7-2|TRBD2
TGTGCCAGCAGCTTCACCGGGACTAGCGGGAGGGCCATAATCGATGAGCAGTTCTTC
CASSFTGTSGRAIIDEQFF
>TRBJ1-1|NA|18|TRBV12-5|NA
TGTGCTAGTGGTTTGGTACGTTCCTACGACTCCCGGAACACTGAAGCTTTCTTT
CASGLVRSYDSRNTEAFF
>TRBJ2-1|few|16|TRBV3-1|TRBD2
TGTGCCAGCAGCCAAATTAGCGGGAAATACTACAATGAGCAGTTCTTC
CASSQISGKYYNEQFF
>TRBJ2-1|NA|16|TRBV24-1|NA
TGTGCCACCAGTCAGGGATCCTACCGCTCCTACAATGAGCAGTTCTTC
CATSQGSYRSYNEQFF
>TRBJ2-7|NA|15|TRBV20-1|TRBD2
TGCAGTGCTAGAGTCCTGACTAGCGGGACCGACGAGCAGTACTTC
CSARVLTSGTDEQYF
>TRBJ2-1|NA|16|TRBV5-1|TRBD2
TGCGCCAGCAGCCCGCAGGGGGGGACTAGCGGCTATGAGCAGTTCTTC
CASSPQGGTSGYEQFF
>TRBJ2-2|NA|13|TRBV28|NA
TGTGCCATCCAGGGTAGGAACACCGGGGAGCTGTTTTTT
CAIQGRNTGELFF
>TRBJ2-1|NA|16|TRBV5-4|TRBD2
TGTGCCAGCAGGGCCCCCGGGACTAGCGGGATCAGTGAGCAGTTCTTC
CASRAPGTSGISEQFF
>TRBJ2-2|NA|14|TRBV15|NA
TGTGCCACCAGCAGCCAGTTATACACCGGGGAGCTGTTTTTT
CATSSQLYTGELFF
>TRBJ1-5|NA|16|TRBV6-1|NA
TGTGCCAGCAAACCTGGGACCGGAGGGAGCAATCAGCCCCAGCATTTT
CASKPGTGGSNQPQHF
>TRBJ2-3|NA|16|TRBV10-3|NA
TGTGCCATCAGTGAGGGTAGCGGCAACCGTCCAGATACGCAGTATTTT
CAISEGSGNRPDTQYF
>TRBJ1-1|once|12|TRBV6-1|NA
TGTGCCATACAGGGCGGGCGGACTGAAGCTTTCTTT
CAIQGGRTEAFF
>TRBJ1-6|NA|15|TRBV20-1|NA
TGCAGTGCTAGAGATCAAAACAACAATAATTCACCCCTCCACTTT
CSARDQNNNNSPLHF
>TRBJ2-1|NA|15|TRBV27|NA
TGTGCCAGCAGTCCTGGACTGAGCTCCTACAATGGGCAGTTCTTC
CASSPGLSSYNGQFF
>TRBJ2-5|NA|13|TRBV7-3|TRBD1
TGTGCCAGCAGCCGCGGACAGGCCCAGACCCAGTACTTC
CASSRGQAQTQYF
>TRBJ1-4|few|15|TRBV7-2|TRBD1
TGTGCCAGCAGCTTAGCCGGGACAGTCAATGAAAAACTGTTTTTT
CASSLAGTVNEKLFF
>TRBJ2-7|many|16|TRBV30|TRBD2
TGTGCCTGGAGAGTCGATACTAGCGGGAGAGCCTACGAGCAGTACTTC
CAWRVDTSGRAYEQYF
>TRBJ1-1|many|13|TRBV28|NA
TGTGCCAGCAGTATTGGACGGAACACTGAAGCTTTCTTT
CASSIGRNTEAFF
>TRBJ1-1|NA|15|TRBV10-1|NA
TGCGCCAGCAGAAAAGACAGAAACACGAACACTGAAGCTTTCTTT
CASRKDRNTNTEAFF
>TRBJ2-2|NA|15|TRBV5-1|NA
TGCGCCAGCAGCTTGGGCCAGACCTTACCCGGGGAGCTGTTTTTT
CASSLGQTLPGELFF
>TRBJ1-1|many|12|TRBV12-3/TRBV12-4|NA
TGTGCCAGCAGTTTTGGGGGCACTGAAGCTTTCTTT
CASSFGGTEAFF
>TRBJ2-3|few|17|TRBV7-6|TRBD1
TGTGCCAGCAGCCGACAGGGTGGGCGAGAGTCCACAGATACGCAGTATTTT
CASSRQGGRESTDTQYF
>TRBJ1-1|many|13|TRBV2|NA
TGTGCCAGCATGGAGAATGGGGACACTGAAGCTTTCTTT
CASMENGDTEAFF
>TRBJ1-1|NA|14|TRBV18|NA
TGTGCCAGCTCACCTGGACAGTACTACACTGAAGCTTTCTTT
CASSPGQYYTEAFF
>TRBJ1-1|NA|20|TRBV5-1|TRBD1
TGCGCCAGCAGCCACTCACCTAGCTACGACAGGGAGGGTAAGCGCACTGAAGCTTTCTTT
CASSHSPSYDREGKRTEAFF
>TRBJ2-1|few|13|TRBV5-1|NA
TGCGCCAGCGGCTTGGGGGACTTGGATGAGCAGTTCTTC
CASGLGDLDEQFF
>TRBJ2-2|NA|15|TRBV4-2|NA
TGTGCCAGCAGCTCCCCCACTGGTAACACCGGGGAGCTGTTTTTT
CASSSPTGNTGELFF
>TRBJ2-2|NA|16|TRBV6-1|TRBD1
TGTGCCAGCACTCCCAGGGGACAGTGGAACACCGGGGAGCTGTTTTTT
CASTPRGQWNTGELFF
>TRBJ2-1|few|13|TRBV24-1|NA
TGTGCCACCAGTGATTCGGGTCCGGGTGAGCAGTTCTTC
CATSDSGPGEQFF
>TRBJ2-7|NA|13|TRBV11-1|NA
TGTGCCAGCAGCTTGACAGGTCCCTACGAGCAGTACTTC
CASSLTGPYEQYF
>TRBJ1-5|NA|15|TRBV5-6|TRBD1
TGTGCCAGCAGCTGGGGACAGGGGCCTAATCAGCCCCAGCATTTT
CASSWGQGPNQPQHF
>TRBJ1-1|many|16|TRBV2|NA
TGTGCCAGCAGACGACAGGCCCTCTCCGTGAACACTGAAGCTTTCTTT
CASRRQALSVNTEAFF
>TRBJ2-3|NA|16|TRBV12-3/TRBV12-4|NA
TGTGCCAGCAGCTACGGGACACCCTATAGCACAGATACGCAGTATTTT
CASSYGTPYSTDTQYF
>TRBJ2-7|many|16|TRBV11-2|TRBD1
TGTGCCAGCAGCTCACAGAGGGGGCGCCGCTCCTACGAGCAGTACTTC
CASSSQRGRRSYEQYF